This passage covers 26 T cell receptor beta chains from one sample sequenced in a study of regulatory T cells in long-lasting Graves disease. Time point given: persistent/refractory GD, antithyroid drugs over 5 years with positive TRAb. Scientists built the TCR library using RNA that was extracted from PBMCs. Library construction for TCR beta used iRepertoire HTBI primers and Arm-PCR of CDR3 regions. In TCRdb, the multiplex PCR reads were re-called with MiXCR into one record per CDR3 protein. The profile shows hundreds of thousands of distinct CDR3 sequences, 20% to 25% of them singletons. Sequences were derived from peripheral blood mononuclear cells (PBMCs), sampled when the disease was refractory, from a patient treated with antithyroid drugs. Receptors were obtained from a female donor with Graves disease.

The V and J genes are TRBV3-1 and TRBJ1-3, with D hard to call. The CDR3 spans 15 residues. CDR1 and CDR2 (germline): LGHDT, YNNKEL (reference sequence). Trimming took 4 bases from V and 4 from J, leaving 14 bases between them. CDR3 coding DNA: TGTGCCAGCAGCCCCCTTGACGGGAGCGGAAACACCATATATTTT. It specifies CASSPLDGSGNTIYF. Full variable domain (missing parts from reference TRBV3-1 and TRBJ1-3): DTAVSQTPKYLVTQMGNDKSIKCEQNLGHDTMYWYKQDSKKFLKIMFSYNNKELIINETVPNRFSPKSPDKAHLNLHINSLELGDSAVYFCASSPLDGSGNTIYFGEGSWLTVV.

The V call is TRBV28, the J call TRBJ2-7; D is unresolved. Germline lookup yields CDR1 MDHEN and CDR2 SYDVKM. The V end was cut by 6 bases, the J end by 4 bases, with 16 bases between. CDR3 length equals 14 residues. The CDR3 region is CASSLALQPYEQYF. The CDR3 nucleotides read TGTGCCAGCAGCTTGGCCTTACAACCTTACGAGCAGTACTTC.

This clonotype has at least ten counts. This chain joins TRBV15 and TRBJ1-1, with a possible D match to TRBD1 (5 bases). This CDR3 has 17 residues. Germline V CDR1 and CDR2: LNHNV, YYDKDF (reference sequence). V lost 0 bases and J 4 bases, leaving 18 bases between the germline ends. The CDR3 nucleotides read TGTGCCACCAGCAGAGAAGGGGTGGGGAGGGCAGGCACTGAAGCTTTCTTT. It codes for CATSREGVGRAGTEAFF.

The V and J genes are TRBV6-1 and TRBJ1-1; D not resolved. CDR1 and CDR2 (germline): MNHNS, SASEGT. Trimming left V 8 bases short and J 1 base short, with 11 bases between. CDR3 length: 13 residues. CDR3 nucleotide sequence: TGTGCCAGCGGGCGGGCAGGGAACACTGAAGCTTTCTTT. Translation gives CASGRAGNTEAFF.

V is TRBV28 and J is TRBJ2-5; no reliable D call. V lost 6 bases to trimming and J lost 0 bases, with 11 bases between them. The CDR3 is made up of 14 amino acids. Germline CDR1 and CDR2: MDHEN and SYDVKM. The CDR3 protein is CASSPDPNQETQYF. In DNA form, the CDR3 reads TGTGCCAGCAGCCCAGACCCCAACCAAGAGACCCAGTACTTC.

The chain has TRBV12-3 or TRBV12-4 and TRBJ2-7, with 7 bases fitting TRBD1. V gave up 5 bases and J gave up 2 bases; unmatched junction bases: 9. The CDR3 has 15 amino acids. CDR3 in DNA: TGTGCCAGCAGTCCGGCCGACAGGGTCCCCTACGAGCAGTACTTC. As protein: CASSPADRVPYEQYF.

J is TRBJ2-7 and V is TRBV9; 8 bases match TRBD2. J was trimmed by 5 bases and V by 3 bases; bases with no gene match: 10. Germline V CDR1 and CDR2: SGDLS, YYNGEE. The length of the CDR3 is 15 residues. The CDR3, as DNA: TGTGCCAGCAGCGGAACCGGGACTAGTTTTAACGAGCAGTACTTC. This codes for CASSGTGTSFNEQYF.

The chain uses TRBV7-3 and TRBJ2-2; tentatively, D is TRBD2 (5 bases). The CDR3 runs 15 residues. Germline V gene data show CDR1 as SGHTA and CDR2 as FQGTGA. Trimming left V 5 bases short and J 1 base short, with 11 bases between. The chain's CDR3 is CASSTRAGNTGELFF. The DNA of the CDR3 is TGTGCCAGCAGCACAAGGGCGGGGAACACCGGGGAGCTGTTTTTT.

This sequence joins TRBV30 and TRBJ2-1; 8 bases fit TRBD2. Trimming removed 1 base from V and 2 bases from J; junction bases left unmatched: 1. This CDR3 spans 14 amino acids. The germline V gene has CDR1 GTSNPN and CDR2 SVGIG (reference sequence). The CDR3 bases are TGTGCCTGGAGTGCGGGACTAGCCTACAATGAGCAGTTCTTC. It yields the protein CAWSAGLAYNEQFF.

There are many counts of this clonotype. The V call is TRBV7-9, the J call TRBJ2-2, with TRBD1 as a possible D gene (6 bases). Per the germline V gene, CDR1 is SEHNR and CDR2 is FQNEAQ (reference sequence). The CDR3 has 13 amino acids. V lost 6 bases and J lost 4, with 9 bases in between. CDR3 DNA: TGTGCCAGCAGTCTGGGGGCCACCGGGGAGCTGTTTTTT. Encoded protein: CASSLGATGELFF.

This clonotype showed up just a few times. J is TRBJ2-7 and V is TRBV7-9; D possibly corresponds to TRBD1 (6 bases). V lost 5 bases and J 2 bases, leaving 19 bases between the germline ends. The germline V gene encodes CDR1 SEHNR and CDR2 FQNEAQ (reference sequence). This CDR3 is 16 amino acids long. The chain's CDR3 is CASSKETGYSPYEQYF. The CDR3 nucleotides read TGTGCCAGCAGCAAAGAAACAGGGTATTCACCCTACGAGCAGTACTTC. Combining the CDR3 with reference TRBV7-9 and TRBJ2-7 gives the whole variable domain DTGVSQNPRHKITKRGQNVTFRCDPISEHNRLYWYRQTLGQGPEFLTYFQNEAQLEKSRLLSDRFSAERPKGSFSTLEIQRTEQGDSAMYLCASSKETGYSPYEQYFGPGTRLTVT.

V gene TRBV27 combines with J gene TRBJ1-5, with D possibly TRBD1 on 6 matching bases. Germline V gene sequence: CDR1 MNHEY, CDR2 SMNVEV (reference sequence). V was pared by 7 bases and J by 6 bases, with 16 bases between. This CDR3 has 14 residues. CDR3 sequence reads: CASMPGGEGQPQHF. CDR3 coding DNA: TGTGCCAGCATGCCGGGGGGCGAGGGTCAGCCCCAGCATTTT.

This clonotype was counted once. At one boundary the junction diverges from the germline segment, which might be a read error. V gene TRBV11-2 combines with J gene TRBJ1-1; D uncertain. Germline V gene lookup returns CDR1 SGHAT and CDR2 FQNNGV. There are 13 residues in the CDR3. CDR3 DNA sequence: TGCGCCAGCAATTGGAAAAGGGCCACTGAAGCTTTCTTT. Translation gives CASNWKRATEAFF.

There are many counts of this clonotype. This chain joins TRBV7-2 and TRBJ1-1; 7 nucleotides align to TRBD1. This CDR3 is built from 14 residues. Per germline, CDR1 SGHTA and CDR2 FQGNSA. V gave up 7 bases and J gave up 0 bases; unmatched junction bases: 5. DNA of the CDR3: TGTGCCAGCACCCGACAGGGCTTGAACACTGAAGCTTTCTTT. It is translated as CASTRQGLNTEAFF.

On this clonotype: The CDR3 ends on some other residue instead of the conserved phenylalanine or tryptophan, so this is likely a read error. The chain carries TRBV7-2 and TRBJ2-7; 7 nucleotides line up with TRBD2. Trimming at V came to 1 base and at J to 2 bases, leaving 5 bases not matched to a gene. The CDR3 extends over 15 amino acids. Per the germline V gene, CDR1 is SGHTA and CDR2 is FQGNSA. The CDR3 sequence is CASSLDGGGPYEQYL. The CDR3 coding sequence is TGTGCCAGCAGCTTAGATGGCGGGGGACCCTACGAGCAGTACCTC.

The chain couples TRBV4-1 to TRBJ2-4; D might be TRBD1 (5 bases). Germline values: CDR1 MGHRA, CDR2 YSYEKL. V was clipped by 3 bases and J by 2 bases, with 14 bases between them. There are 16 residues in the CDR3. CDR3 region: CASSHHQGRTKNIQYF. The DNA for the CDR3 is TGCGCCAGCAGCCATCATCAGGGAAGGACCAAAAACATTCAGTACTTC.

In its sample, this clonotype was seen a few times. This rearrangement joins TRBV25-1 to TRBJ2-7; D gene ambiguous. This CDR3 contains 13 residues. The germline V gene has CDR1 MGHDK and CDR2 SYGVNS. Trimming pared 3 bases from V and 2 bases from J, leaving 8 bases between. The CDR3 loop reads CASSEIGPYEQYF. CDR3 DNA sequence: TGTGCCAGCAGTGAGATTGGCCCCTACGAGCAGTACTTC.

This clonotype was seen many times. The V call is TRBV2, the J call TRBJ1-2; D might be TRBD1 (6 bases). Trimming cost V 8 bases and J 3 bases, with 16 bases left between them. In germline, CDR1 is SNHLY, CDR2 FYNNEI. The CDR3 runs to 14 residues. This CDR3 reads CASGRIRGDYGYTF. The CDR3 DNA is TGTGCCAGCGGGCGAATCAGGGGTGACTATGGCTACACCTTC. Supplemented by reference TRBV2 and TRBJ1-2, the full variable domain reads EPEVTQTPSHQVTQMGQEVILRCVPISNHLYFYWYRQILGQKVEFLVSFYNNEISEKSEIFDDQFSVERPDGSNFTLKIRSTKLEDSAMYFCASGRIRGDYGYTFGSGTRLTVV.

The sample holds many counts of this clonotype. J is TRBJ1-2 and V is TRBV11-2; D is possibly TRBD1 (5 bases). This CDR3 comprises 13 residues. Germline lookup yields CDR1 SGHAT and CDR2 FQNNGV. V shed 1 base and J shed 5 bases, with 8 bases lying between them. The CDR3 reads CASSLGQKYGYTF. CDR3 coding DNA: TGTGCCAGCAGCTTAGGACAGAAGTATGGCTACACCTTC.

Concerning this clonotype itself: With a much larger clone just one base away, this may be a read error. The chain employs TRBV28 and TRBJ2-7, with D possibly matching TRBD2 (5 bases). Germline CDR1 reads MDHEN; CDR2 reads SYDVKM. The CDR3 totals 14 residues. The V gene lost 4 bases and the J gene lost 8 bases, with 18 bases spanning the gap. The DNA of the CDR3 is TGTGCCAGCAGTTCCATCGCGGGCTTTGTGCAGCAGTACTTC. It is translated as CASSSIAGFVQQYF.

This clonotype showed up just a few times. The rearrangement joins TRBV5-4 to TRBJ2-7; 7 bases align to TRBD1. From germline, CDR1 is SGHNT and CDR2 YYREEE (reference sequence). J lost 0 bases, V lost 2 bases, and 5 bases had no gene match. The CDR3 runs 15 residues. This CDR3 reads CASSFRDSYSYEQYF. DNA of the CDR3: TGTGCCAGCAGCTTCCGGGACAGCTACTCCTACGAGCAGTACTTC.

This clonotype appeared many times. The chain carries TRBV28 and TRBJ2-7; TRBD2 is a possible D gene (6 bases). The CDR3 sequence is 13 residues long. CDR1 is MDHEN and CDR2 is SYDVKM in the germline V gene. Trimming left V 6 bases short and J 2 bases short, with 11 bases between. The CDR3 DNA follows: TGTGCCAGCAGCACGGGGAGGACCTACGAGCAGTACTTC. Translating gives CASSTGRTYEQYF.

This chain connects TRBV11-2 to TRBJ2-3; D ambiguous. The CDR3 runs 12 residues. Germline V CDR1 and CDR2: SGHAT, FQNNGV. Trimming took 6 bases from V and 4 from J, leaving 8 bases between them. The CDR3 loop reads CASSPIADTQYF. The CDR3 DNA reads TGTGCCAGCAGTCCAATAGCAGATACGCAGTATTTT.

A few counts support this clonotype. V usage is TRBV28 and J usage is TRBJ2-7; unclear D gene. The CDR3 is 12 amino acids. Trimming took 3 bases from V and 4 from J, leaving 7 bases between them. Germline V gene lookup returns CDR1 MDHEN and CDR2 SYDVKM. Here the CDR3 reads CASSFWRYEQYF. CDR3 sequence (DNA): TGTGCCAGCAGTTTTTGGCGATACGAGCAGTACTTC. Full variable domain (rest looked up from reference TRBV28 and TRBJ2-7): DVKVTQSSRYLVKRTGEKVFLECVQDMDHENMFWYRQDPGLGLRLIYFSYDVKMKEKGDIPEGYSVSREKKERFSLILESASTNQTSMYLCASSFWRYEQYFGPGTRLTVT.

To note about this clonotype: Likely a read error: the CDR3 ends without its conserved phenylalanine or tryptophan. The gene calls are TRBV7-9 and TRBJ2-7; perhaps TRBD1 as D (5 bases). The CDR3 spans 13 residues. With 3 bases removed from V and 2 bases from J, the gap between germline ends came to 8 bases. Germline V CDR1 and CDR2: SEHNR, FQNEAQ (reference sequence). The CDR3: CASSLTDPYEQYS. In DNA form, the CDR3 reads TGTGCCAGCAGCTTGACAGACCCCTACGAGCAGTACTCC.

About this clonotype itself: A single base separates this from a much larger clone, so it may be a read error. V gene TRBV6-2 or TRBV6-3 combines with J gene TRBJ1-1; D may be TRBD1 (6 bases). The CDR3 sequence is 14 residues long. Germline loops: CDR1 MNHEY, CDR2 SVGEGT. CDR3 residues: CASSYPAGGTEALF. CDR3 DNA: TGTGCCAGCAGTTACCCCGCGGGGGGCACTGAAGCTCTCTTT.